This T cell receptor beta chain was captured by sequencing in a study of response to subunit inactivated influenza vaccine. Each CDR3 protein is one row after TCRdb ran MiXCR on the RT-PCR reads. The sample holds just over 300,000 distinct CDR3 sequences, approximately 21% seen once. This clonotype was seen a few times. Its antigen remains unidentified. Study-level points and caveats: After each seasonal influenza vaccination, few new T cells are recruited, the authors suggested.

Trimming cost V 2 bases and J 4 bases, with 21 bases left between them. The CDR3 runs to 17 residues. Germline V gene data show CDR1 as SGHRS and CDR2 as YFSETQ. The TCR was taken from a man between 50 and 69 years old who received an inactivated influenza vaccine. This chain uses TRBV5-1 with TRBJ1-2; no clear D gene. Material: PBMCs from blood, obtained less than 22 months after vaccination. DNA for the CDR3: TGCGCCAGCAGCTTCGGGTTAGGGATGAGGCCCTCCTATGGCTACACCTTC. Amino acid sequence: CASSFGLGMRPSYGYTF. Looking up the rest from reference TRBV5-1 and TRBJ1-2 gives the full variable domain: KAGVTQTPRYLIKTRGQQVTLSCSPISGHRSVSWYQQTPGQGLQFLFEYFSETQRNKGNFPGRFSGRQFSNSRSEMNVSTLELGDSALYLCASSFGLGMRPSYGYTFGSGTRLTVV.